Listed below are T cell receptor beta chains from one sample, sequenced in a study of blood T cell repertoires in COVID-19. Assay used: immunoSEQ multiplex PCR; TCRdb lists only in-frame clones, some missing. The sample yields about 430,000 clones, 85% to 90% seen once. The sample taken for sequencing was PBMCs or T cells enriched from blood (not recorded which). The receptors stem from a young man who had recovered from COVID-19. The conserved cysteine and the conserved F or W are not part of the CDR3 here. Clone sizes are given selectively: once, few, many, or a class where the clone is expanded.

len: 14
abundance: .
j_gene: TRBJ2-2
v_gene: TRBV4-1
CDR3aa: ASSQTGSGNTGELF

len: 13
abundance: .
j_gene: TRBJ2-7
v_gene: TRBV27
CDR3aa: ASSSSGSGIYEQY

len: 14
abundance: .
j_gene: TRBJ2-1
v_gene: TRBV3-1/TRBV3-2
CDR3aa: ASSHVTGTSYNEQF

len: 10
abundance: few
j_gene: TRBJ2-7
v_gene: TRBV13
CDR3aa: ASRAAGDEQY

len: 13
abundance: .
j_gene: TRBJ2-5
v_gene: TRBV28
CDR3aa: ASSVGSGRGGTQY

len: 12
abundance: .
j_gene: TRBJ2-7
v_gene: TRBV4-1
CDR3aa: ASSPDRGGNEQY

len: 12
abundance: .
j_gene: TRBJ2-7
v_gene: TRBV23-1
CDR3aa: ASSLHQGSYEQY

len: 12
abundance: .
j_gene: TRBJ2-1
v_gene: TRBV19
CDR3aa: ASKFSGRGNEQF

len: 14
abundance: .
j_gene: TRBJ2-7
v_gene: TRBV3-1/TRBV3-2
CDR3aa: ASSQGVAGNSYEQY

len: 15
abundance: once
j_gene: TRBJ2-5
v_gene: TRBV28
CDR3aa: ASSYPWAGDFGETQY

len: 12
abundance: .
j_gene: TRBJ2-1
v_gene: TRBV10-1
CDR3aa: ASSESPSSGSQF

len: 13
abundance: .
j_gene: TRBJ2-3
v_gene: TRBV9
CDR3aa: ASSERGMVTDTQY

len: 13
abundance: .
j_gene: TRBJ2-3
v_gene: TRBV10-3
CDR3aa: AISGEAGAPDTQY

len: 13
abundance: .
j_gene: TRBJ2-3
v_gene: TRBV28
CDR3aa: ASSLVQGASDTQY